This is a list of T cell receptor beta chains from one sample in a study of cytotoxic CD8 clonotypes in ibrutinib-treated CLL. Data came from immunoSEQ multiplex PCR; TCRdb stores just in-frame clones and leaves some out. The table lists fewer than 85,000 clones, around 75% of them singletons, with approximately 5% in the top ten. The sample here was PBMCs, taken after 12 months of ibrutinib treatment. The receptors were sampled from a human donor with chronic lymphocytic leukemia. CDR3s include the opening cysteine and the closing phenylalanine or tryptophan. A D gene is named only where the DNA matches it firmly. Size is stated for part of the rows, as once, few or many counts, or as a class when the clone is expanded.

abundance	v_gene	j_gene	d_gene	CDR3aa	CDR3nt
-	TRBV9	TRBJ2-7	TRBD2	CASSTEAGGPYEQYF	TGTGCCAGCAGCACGGAAGCGGGAGGGCCCTACGAGCAGTACTTC
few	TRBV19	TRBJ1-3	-	CASSILGPGSTIYF	TGTGCCAGTAGTATACTGGGCCCTGGGAGCACCATATATTTT
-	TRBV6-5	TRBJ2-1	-	CASSYGVGEQFF	TGTGCCAGCAGTTACGGGGTAGGGGAGCAGTTCTTC
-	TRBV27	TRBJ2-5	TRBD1	CASRRYRGSETQYF	TGTGCCAGCAGACGCTACAGGGGTTCGGAGACCCAGTACTTC
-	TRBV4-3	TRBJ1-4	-	CASSQAVREKLFF	TGCGCCAGCAGCCAAGCCGTCCGGGAAAAACTGTTTTTT
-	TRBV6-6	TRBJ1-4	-	CASRGPGEKLFF	TGTGCCAGCAGAGGTCCCGGGGAAAAACTGTTTTTT
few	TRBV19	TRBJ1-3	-	CASSAPGGTIYF	TGTGCCAGTAGTGCGCCAGGAGGCACCATATATTTT
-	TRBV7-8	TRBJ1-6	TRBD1	CASSSLRGPNSPLHF	TGTGCCAGCAGCTCGCTCAGGGGGCCTAATTCACCCCTCCACTTT
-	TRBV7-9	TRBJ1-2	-	CASSQEGPGTF	TGTGCCAGCAGCCAGGAGGGGCCCGGCACCTTC
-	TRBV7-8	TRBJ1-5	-	CASSAAGTSNQPQHF	TGTGCCAGCAGCGCCGCCGGGACGAGCAATCAGCCCCAGCATTTT
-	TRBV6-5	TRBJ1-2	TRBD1	CASSQPGQGRYGYTF	TGTGCCAGCAGCCAACCGGGACAGGGACGCTATGGCTACACCTTC
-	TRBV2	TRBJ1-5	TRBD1	CASSFTGTGSGQPQHF	TGTGCCAGCAGTTTCACCGGGACAGGGAGTGGTCAGCCCCAGCATTTT
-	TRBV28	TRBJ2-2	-	CASSPRRMPGELFF	TGTGCCAGCAGCCCCCGCAGAATGCCCGGGGAGCTGTTTTTT
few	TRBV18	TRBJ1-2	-	CASSPGDYGYTF	TGTGCCAGCTCCCCGGGTGACTATGGCTACACCTTC
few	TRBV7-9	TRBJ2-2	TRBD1	CASSKMVGTGATGELFF	TGTGCCAGCAGCAAAATGGTCGGGACAGGGGCCACCGGGGAGCTGTTTTTT
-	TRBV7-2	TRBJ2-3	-	CASSLEAGDTQYF	TGTGCCAGCAGCTTAGAAGCGGGAGATACGCAGTATTTT
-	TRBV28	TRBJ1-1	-	CASIPGQENTEAFF	TGTGCCAGCATTCCCGGTCAGGAGAACACTGAAGCTTTCTTT
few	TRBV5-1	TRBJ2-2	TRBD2	CASSLAPGGAGELFF	TGCGCCAGCAGCTTGGCCCCGGGAGGGGCCGGGGAGCTGTTTTTT
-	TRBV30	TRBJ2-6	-	CAFPTTGANVLTF	TGTGCCTTCCCAACAACTGGGGCCAACGTCCTGACTTTC
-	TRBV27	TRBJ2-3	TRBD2	CASSFAGTGGADTQYF	TGTGCCAGCAGTTTTGCCGGGACGGGGGGGGCAGATACGCAGTATTTT
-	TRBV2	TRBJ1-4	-	CASSPGVLFGKLFF	TGTGCCAGCTCTCCCGGGGTGTTGTTCGGAAAACTGTTTTTT
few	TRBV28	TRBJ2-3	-	CASRPGGADTQYF	TGTGCCAGCAGGCCAGGCGGGGCAGATACGCAGTATTTT
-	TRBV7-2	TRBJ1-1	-	CASGEAGAFF	TGTGCCAGCGGAGAGGCGGGGGCTTTCTTT
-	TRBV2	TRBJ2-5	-	CASTPVRETQYF	TGTGCCAGCACCCCCGTGCGCGAGACCCAGTACTTC
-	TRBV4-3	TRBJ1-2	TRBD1	CASSQDAAGGFYGYTF	TGCGCCAGCAGCCAAGATGCGGCAGGGGGCTTTTATGGCTACACCTTC
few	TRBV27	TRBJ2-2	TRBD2	CASSPPNLAGGPFGELFF	TGTGCCAGCAGTCCCCCAAATCTAGCGGGGGGGCCGTTCGGGGAGCTGTTTTTT
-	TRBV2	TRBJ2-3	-	CASSSGTTDTQYF	TGTGCCAGCAGCTCCGGAACCACAGATACGCAGTATTTT
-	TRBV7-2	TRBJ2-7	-	CASSLVWDPDSYEQYF	TGTGCCAGCAGCTTAGTCTGGGACCCAGACTCCTACGAGCAGTACTTC
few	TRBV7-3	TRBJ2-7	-	CASSLPLAGAPYEQYF	TGTGCCAGCAGCTTACCTCTTGCGGGGGCGCCTTACGAGCAGTACTTC
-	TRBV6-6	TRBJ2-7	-	CASSSTGSYEQYF	TGTGCCAGCAGTTCCACAGGGAGCTACGAGCAGTACTTC
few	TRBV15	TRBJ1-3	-	CATSRDRVATIYF	TGTGCCACCAGCAGAGATCGGGTAGCCACCATATATTTT
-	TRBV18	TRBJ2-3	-	CASSPPGNGSDTQYF	TGTGCCAGCTCACCACCGGGGAATGGCTCAGATACGCAGTATTTT
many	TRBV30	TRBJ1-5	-	CAWSGRPREPQHF	TGTGCCTGGAGTGGCAGGCCCAGGGAGCCCCAGCATTTT